The present TCR beta chain was sequenced within a study of blood T cell repertoires in COVID-19 (dated by TCRdb to 2020 to 2022). For the wider study: Samples from collaborators originated in the United States, Italy and Spain and spanned both the acute and convalescent phases of COVID-19. Where available, HLA class I and class II types were obtained from metadata supplied by the sample provider rather than from assay-based typing. Deeply sampled blood TCRbeta repertoires from subjects exposed to, actively infected with, or recovered from COVID-19 were included in the dataset. The prospective study material was composed of cDNA or gDNA derived from T cells, B-cell-depleted T cells, or PBMCs. The samples were drawn from two sources: the first 160 participants of the ongoing ImmuneRACE study, and some 1,300 subjects contributed by 6 global collaborators. The repertoires were released in a freely available public database meant as a resource for research on the immune response to SARS-CoV-2. The sample metadata nearly always contained a de-identified subject ID, COVID-19 status, age in years and sex.

Study-wide findings and limitations: How much clinical and demographic metadata was included differed by source and by participant, and the metadata was provided uncurated.

For this chain, trimming is 4 bases at the V end and 13 bases at the J end, and the number of junction bases without a gene match is 6. Looking up the germline V gene yields CDR1 SNHLY and CDR2 FYNNEI. The CDR3, from cysteine to phenylalanine, totals 13 residues. The only DNA kept is the CDR3, 39 bases in frame from the first base. TCRbeta CDR3 regions were amplified from genomic DNA by means of the immunoSEQ Assay, a bias-controlled multiplex PCR. Processing in the source paper ran as follows. Nucleated cell counts per sample were estimated from amplification of reference gene primers within the assay. To quantify the absolute abundance of each unique TCRbeta CDR3 rearrangement, sequence reads were collapsed and filtered. For each sample, productive Simpson clonality was calculated as the square root of Simpson's diversity index over productive rearrangements. TCRdb took this table from immuneACCESS and kept in-frame rearrangements with V and J called. Such tables lack part of the clones; where checked against another copy, unresolved V genes explain under half of the gap, and the rest is unexplained. That table furnishes V, J and clone size, whereas the DNA furnished D and trimming. The sample profile shows around 95,000 clones; approximately 80% of them were found once. Clones ranked in the top ten supply around an eighth of the sample.

A single count supports this clone. Its antigen is unknown. Base qualities are missing; no much larger clone stands one base away. The collaborating institutions used their own protocols to collect whole blood in K2EDTA tubes. For TCRbeta analysis, collaborator samples were shipped as frozen whole blood, as isolated PBMCs, or as DNA extracted from either sample type. The sequencing sample was made of peripheral blood. Rearrangement joined TRBV2 to TRBJ2-5; 13 bases in the junction line up with TRBD2. This TCR derives from a woman in her 70s with acute or convalescent COVID-19. This receptor carries the CDR3 CASSGGLAGLWYF. The nucleotide sequence is TGTGCCAGCAGTGGGGGACTAGCGGGGCTCTGGTACTTC.